This is a list of T cell receptor beta chains from one sample in a study of T cells in Graves' hyperthyroidism and ophthalmopathy. One entry per CDR3 protein, called by TCRdb with MiXCR from the multiplex PCR reads. The repertoire holds a few hundred thousand distinct CDR3 sequences, with approximately 15% as singletons. Input material: blood. These receptors were taken from a woman aged 25 to 39 with Graves' hyperthyroidism. CDR3s include the opening cysteine and the closing phenylalanine or tryptophan. A D gene is named only where the DNA matches it firmly. Expanded clones are given a class, and other clones once, few, many or no size at all.

D gene,CDR3 length,V gene,J gene,clone size,CDR3 DNA,CDR3 protein
TRBD1,15,TRBV5-8,TRBJ2-7,many,TGTGCCAGCAGCTCAGGACAGGGTGCCTTCTACGAGCAGTACTTC,CASSSGQGAFYEQYF
TRBD2,15,TRBV6-5,TRBJ2-3,few,TGTGCCAGCAGTTACTCCCAGGGCGGGAGTGATACGCAGTATTTT,CASSYSQGGSDTQYF
NA,13,TRBV20-1,TRBJ1-1,many,TGCAGTGTCCCCGGGACGGCGAACACTGAAGCTTTCTTT,CSVPGTANTEAFF
TRBD1,15,TRBV28,TRBJ1-4,few,TGTGCCAGCAGTTTACCGACAGGGAGGGATGAAAAACTGTTTTTT,CASSLPTGRDEKLFF
TRBD2,16,TRBV7-9,TRBJ2-1,NA,TGTGCCAGCAGCTTAACGTGGCGGGAGGGTTACAATGAGCAGTTCTTC,CASSLTWREGYNEQFF
NA,14,TRBV7-9,TRBJ1-2,few,TGTGCCAGCAGACCACCGGGACTCGGTTATGGCTACACCTTC,CASRPPGLGYGYTF
NA,10,TRBV28,TRBJ1-2,many,TGTGCCAGCAGTTCTGATGGCTACACCTTC,CASSSDGYTF
NA,18,TRBV6-5,TRBJ2-3,many,TGTGCCAGCAGTTACTGGCCCGGGGGAGGCACTGGCACAGATACGCAGTATTTT,CASSYWPGGGTGTDTQYF
NA,13,TRBV20-1,TRBJ2-2,many,TGCAGTGCTAGACAGGGAAACACCGGGGAGCTGTTTTTT,CSARQGNTGELFF
NA,13,TRBV6-1,TRBJ1-1,many,TGTGCCAGCAGTTCAGAAGGAGTCGGTGAAGCTTTCTTT,CASSSEGVGEAFF
NA,14,TRBV24-1,TRBJ2-1,NA,TGTGCCACCAGTGGGGCTAGCCCCTACAATGAGCAGTTCTTC,CATSGASPYNEQFF
NA,16,TRBV27,TRBJ2-7,many,TGTGCCAGCAGTTTAGTCGGGCCCCATCTTGCGTCCGAGCAGTACTTC,CASSLVGPHLASEQYF
NA,15,TRBV5-1,TRBJ2-1,NA,TGCGCCAGCAGCCAGAACGGAGCGGTGTACAATGAGCAGTTCTTC,CASSQNGAVYNEQFF
TRBD2,15,TRBV5-5,TRBJ2-5,few,TGTGCCAGCAGGACTAGCGGGAGTTTGATAGAGACCCAGTACTTC,CASRTSGSLIETQYF
TRBD2,15,TRBV5-1,TRBJ2-5,NA,TGCGCCAGCAGCTTGGCCGGTAGCGGGAGAGAGACCCAGTACTTC,CASSLAGSGRETQYF
NA,15,TRBV3-1,TRBJ2-7,NA,TGTGCCAGCAGCCCCTCTTTCACGGGATCCTACGAGCAGTACTTC,CASSPSFTGSYEQYF